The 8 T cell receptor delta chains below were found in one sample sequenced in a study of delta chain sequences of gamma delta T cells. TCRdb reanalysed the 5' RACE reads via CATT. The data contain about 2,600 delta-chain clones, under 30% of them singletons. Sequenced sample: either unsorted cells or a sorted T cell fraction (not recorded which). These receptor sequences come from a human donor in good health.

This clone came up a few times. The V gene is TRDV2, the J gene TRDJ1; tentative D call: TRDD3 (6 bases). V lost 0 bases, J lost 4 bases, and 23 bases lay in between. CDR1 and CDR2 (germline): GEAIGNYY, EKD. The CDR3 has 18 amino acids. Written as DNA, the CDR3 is TGTGCCTGTGACACCGCGGGGAAGTCCGGGGGGGACTTCGATAAACTCATCTTT. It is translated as CACDTAGKSGGDFDKLIF.

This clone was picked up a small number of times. CDR3 residues: CACERMGDNTDKLIF. The CDR3 coding sequence is TGTGCCTGTGAACGGATGGGGGACAACACCGATAAACTCATCTTT. The chain is built from TRDV2 and TRDJ1, with 7 positions matching TRDD3. Germline loops: CDR1 GEAIGNYY, CDR2 EKD. The ends lost 4 bases at V and 0 bases at J; junction bases unmatched: 7. This CDR3 region has 15 residues.

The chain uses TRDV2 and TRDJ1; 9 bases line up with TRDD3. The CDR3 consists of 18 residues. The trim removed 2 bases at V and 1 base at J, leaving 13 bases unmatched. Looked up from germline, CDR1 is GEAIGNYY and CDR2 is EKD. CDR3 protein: CACDRVTGGPPRTDKLIF. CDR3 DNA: TGTGCCTGTGACAGAGTAACTGGGGGACCCCCCCGCACCGATAAACTCATCTTT.

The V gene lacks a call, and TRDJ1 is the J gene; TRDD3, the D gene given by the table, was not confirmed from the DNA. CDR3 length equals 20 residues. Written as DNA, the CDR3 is TGCTCTGCCTTAATATCTTGGGGGCTTTTCACTGGGGATTACACCGATAAACTCATCTTT. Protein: CSALISWGLFTGDYTDKLIF.

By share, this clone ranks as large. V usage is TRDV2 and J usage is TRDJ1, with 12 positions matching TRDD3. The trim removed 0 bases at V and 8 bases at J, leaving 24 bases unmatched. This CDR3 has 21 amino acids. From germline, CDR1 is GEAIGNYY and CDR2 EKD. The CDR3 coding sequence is TGTGCCTGTGACACCGTCCCCAGTTTCGAACCGAATGTACTGGGGGATACAAAACTCATCTTT. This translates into CACDTVPSFEPNVLGDTKLIF.

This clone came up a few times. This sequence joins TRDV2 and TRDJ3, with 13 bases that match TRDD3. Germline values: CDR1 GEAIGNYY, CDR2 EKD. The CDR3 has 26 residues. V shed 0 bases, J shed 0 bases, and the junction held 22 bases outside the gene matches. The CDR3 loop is CACDTAGIVLGDTPGFRSWDTRQMFF. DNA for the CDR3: TGTGCCTGTGACACCGCTGGGATCGTACTGGGGGATACGCCGGGTTTTCGCTCCTGGGACACCCGACAGATGTTTTTC.

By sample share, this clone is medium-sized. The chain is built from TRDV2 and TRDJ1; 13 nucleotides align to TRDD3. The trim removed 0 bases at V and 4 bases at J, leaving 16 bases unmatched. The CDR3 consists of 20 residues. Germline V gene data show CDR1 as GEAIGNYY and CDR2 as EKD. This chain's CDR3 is CACDTVRGHDWGIRNDKLIF. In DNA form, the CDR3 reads TGTGCCTGTGACACCGTCCGAGGCCACGACTGGGGGATACGCAACGATAAACTCATCTTT.

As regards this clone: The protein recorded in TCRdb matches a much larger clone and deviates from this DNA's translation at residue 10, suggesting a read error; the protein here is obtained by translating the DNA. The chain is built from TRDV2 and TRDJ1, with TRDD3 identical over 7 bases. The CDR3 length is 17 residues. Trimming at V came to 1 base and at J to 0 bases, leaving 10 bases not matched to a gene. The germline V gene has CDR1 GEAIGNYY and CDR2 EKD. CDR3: CACDTLAGGTYTDKLIF. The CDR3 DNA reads TGTGCCTGTGACACGCTGGCTGGGGGTACGTACACCGATAAACTCATCTTT.